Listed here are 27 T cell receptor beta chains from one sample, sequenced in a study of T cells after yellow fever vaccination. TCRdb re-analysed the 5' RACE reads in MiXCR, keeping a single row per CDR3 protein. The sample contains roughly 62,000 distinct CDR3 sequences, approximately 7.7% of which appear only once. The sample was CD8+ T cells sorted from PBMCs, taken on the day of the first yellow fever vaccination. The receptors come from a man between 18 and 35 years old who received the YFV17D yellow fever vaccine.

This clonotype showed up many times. The CDR3 DNA reads TGTGCCAGCAGTTTGTGGGGGCGCCTTTGGTCACCCCTCCACTTT. This sequence encodes CASSLWGRLWSPLHF. The V call is TRBV27, the J call TRBJ1-6, with a tentative D call TRBD1 (6 bases). V dropped 3 bases and J dropped 10 bases, with 16 bases sitting between them. The germline gives CDR1 MNHEY, CDR2 SMNVEV (reference sequence). This CDR3 region has 15 residues.

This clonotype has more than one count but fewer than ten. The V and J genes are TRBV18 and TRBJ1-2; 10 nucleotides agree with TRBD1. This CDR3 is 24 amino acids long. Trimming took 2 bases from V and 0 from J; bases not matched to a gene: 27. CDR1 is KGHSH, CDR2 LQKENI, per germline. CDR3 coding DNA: TGTGCCAGCTCACCAATACGAGGGCGACAGGGGGCTTCCCCAAAAGGCTCCACTAACTATGGCTACACCTTC. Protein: CASSPIRGRQGASPKGSTNYGYTF.

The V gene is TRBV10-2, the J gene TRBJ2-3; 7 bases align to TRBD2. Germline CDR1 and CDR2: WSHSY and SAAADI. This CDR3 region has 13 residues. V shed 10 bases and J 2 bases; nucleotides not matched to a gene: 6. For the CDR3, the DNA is TGCGCCATACTCCTAGCGGACACAGATACGCAGTATTTT. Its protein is CAILLADTDTQYF.

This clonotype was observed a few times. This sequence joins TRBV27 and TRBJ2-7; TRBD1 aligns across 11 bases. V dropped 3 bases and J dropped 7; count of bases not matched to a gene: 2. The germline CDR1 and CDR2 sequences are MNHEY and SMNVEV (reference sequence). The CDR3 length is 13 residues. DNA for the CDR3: TGTGCCAGCAGTTTGGGACAGGGGGTTGAGCAGTACTTC. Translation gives CASSLGQGVEQYF.

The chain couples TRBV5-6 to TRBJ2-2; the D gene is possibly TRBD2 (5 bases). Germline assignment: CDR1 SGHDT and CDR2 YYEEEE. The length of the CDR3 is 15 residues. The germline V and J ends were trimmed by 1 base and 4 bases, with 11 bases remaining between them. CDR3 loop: CASSLLALRTGELFF. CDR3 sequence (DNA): TGTGCCAGCAGCTTGCTAGCCTTACGCACCGGGGAGCTGTTTTTT.

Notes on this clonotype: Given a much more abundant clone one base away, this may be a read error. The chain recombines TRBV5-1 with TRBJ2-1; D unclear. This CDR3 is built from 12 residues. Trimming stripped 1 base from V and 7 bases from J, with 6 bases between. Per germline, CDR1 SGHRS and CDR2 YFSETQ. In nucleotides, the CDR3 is TGCGCCAGCAGCTTGTCCGAGAATGAGCAGTTCTTC. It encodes CASSLSENEQFF. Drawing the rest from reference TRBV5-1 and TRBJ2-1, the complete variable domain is KAGVTQTPRYLIKTRGQQVTLSCSPISGHRSVSWYQQTPGQGLQFLFEYFSETQRNKGNFPGRFSGRQFSNSRSEMNVSTLELGDSALYLCASSLSENEQFFGPGTRLTVL.

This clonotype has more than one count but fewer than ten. This CDR3 is CASSPGQGAPTQYF. The DNA for the CDR3 is TGCGCCAGCAGCCCCGGACAGGGGGCCCCGACCCAGTACTTC. The J gene is TRBJ2-5, the V gene TRBV4-3, with TRBD1 matching over 11 bases. V lost 4 bases to trimming and J lost 7 bases; unmatched junction nucleotides: 5. The germline V gene has CDR1 LGHNA and CDR2 YSLEER. The CDR3 covers 14 residues.

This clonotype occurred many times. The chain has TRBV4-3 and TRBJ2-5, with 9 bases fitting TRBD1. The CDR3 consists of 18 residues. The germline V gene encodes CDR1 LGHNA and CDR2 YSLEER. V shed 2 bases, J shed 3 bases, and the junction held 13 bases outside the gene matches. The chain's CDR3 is CASSQRTRDRVHKETQYF. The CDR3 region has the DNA TGCGCCAGCAGCCAACGGACCCGGGACAGGGTCCATAAAGAGACCCAGTACTTC.

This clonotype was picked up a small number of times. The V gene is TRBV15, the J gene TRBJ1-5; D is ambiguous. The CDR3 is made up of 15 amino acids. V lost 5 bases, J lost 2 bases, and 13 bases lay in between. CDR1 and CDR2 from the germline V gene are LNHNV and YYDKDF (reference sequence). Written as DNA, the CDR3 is TGTGCCACCAGCCTCACCGGCTCTGGCAATCAGCCCCAGCATTTT. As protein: CATSLTGSGNQPQHF.

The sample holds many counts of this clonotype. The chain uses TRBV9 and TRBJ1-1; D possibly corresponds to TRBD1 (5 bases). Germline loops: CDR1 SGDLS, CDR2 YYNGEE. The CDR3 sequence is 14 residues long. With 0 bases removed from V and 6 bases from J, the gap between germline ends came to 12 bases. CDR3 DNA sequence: TGTGCCAGCAGCGTAGGAGGGGATAGCGCTGAAGCTTTCTTT. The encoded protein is CASSVGGDSAEAFF.

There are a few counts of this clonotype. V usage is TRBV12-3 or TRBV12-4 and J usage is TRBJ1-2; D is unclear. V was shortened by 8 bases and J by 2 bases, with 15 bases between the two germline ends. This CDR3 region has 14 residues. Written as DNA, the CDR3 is TGTGCCAGCGGCTGGTCACTCCAAAACTATGGCTACACCTTC. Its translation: CASGWSLQNYGYTF.

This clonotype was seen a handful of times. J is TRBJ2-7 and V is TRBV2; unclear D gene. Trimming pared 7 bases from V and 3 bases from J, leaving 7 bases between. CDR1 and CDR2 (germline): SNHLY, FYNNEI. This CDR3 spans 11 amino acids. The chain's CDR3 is CASTADYEQYV. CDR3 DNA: TGTGCCAGCACGGCGGACTACGAGCAGTACGTC.

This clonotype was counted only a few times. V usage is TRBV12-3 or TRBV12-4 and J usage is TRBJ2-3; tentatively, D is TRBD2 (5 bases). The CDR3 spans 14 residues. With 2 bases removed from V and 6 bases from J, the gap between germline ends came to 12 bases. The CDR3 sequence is CASSLHGVVDTQYF. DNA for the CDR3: TGTGCCAGCAGTTTACACGGGGTTGTGGATACGCAGTATTTT.

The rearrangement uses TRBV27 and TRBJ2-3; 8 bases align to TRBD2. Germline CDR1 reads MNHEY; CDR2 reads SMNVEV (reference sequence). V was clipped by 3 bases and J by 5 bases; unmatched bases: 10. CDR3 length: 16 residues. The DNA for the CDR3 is TGTGCCAGCAGTTTCCTCCTCGCGGGGGGCAGAGATACGCAGTATTTT. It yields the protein CASSFLLAGGRDTQYF.

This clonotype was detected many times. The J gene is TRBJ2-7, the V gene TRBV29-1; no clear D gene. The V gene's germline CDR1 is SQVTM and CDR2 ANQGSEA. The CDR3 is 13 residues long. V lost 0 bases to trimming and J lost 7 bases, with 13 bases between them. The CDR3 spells CSVEDLRTREQYF. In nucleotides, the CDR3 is TGCAGCGTTGAAGATCTTCGGACGCGGGAGCAGTACTTC.

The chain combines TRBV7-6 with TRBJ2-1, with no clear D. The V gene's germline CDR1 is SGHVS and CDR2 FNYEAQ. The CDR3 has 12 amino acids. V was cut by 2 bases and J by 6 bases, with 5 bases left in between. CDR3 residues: CASSLRANEQFF. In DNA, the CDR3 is TGTGCCAGCAGCTTAAGGGCCAATGAGCAGTTCTTC.

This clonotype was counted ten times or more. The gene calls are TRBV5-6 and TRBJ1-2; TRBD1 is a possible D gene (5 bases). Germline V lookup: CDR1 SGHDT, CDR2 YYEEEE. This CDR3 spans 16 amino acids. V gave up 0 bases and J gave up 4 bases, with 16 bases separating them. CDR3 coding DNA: TGTGCCAGCAGCTTGGGTTTGGCCTTGGGGCGCTATGGCTACACCTTC. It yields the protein CASSLGLALGRYGYTF.

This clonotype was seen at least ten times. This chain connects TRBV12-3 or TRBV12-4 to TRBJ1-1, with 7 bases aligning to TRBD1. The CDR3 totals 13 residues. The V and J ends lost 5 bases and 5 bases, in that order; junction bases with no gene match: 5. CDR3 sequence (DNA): TGTGCCAGCAGTACAGGGGAGGGAACTGAAGCTTTCTTT. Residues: CASSTGEGTEAFF.

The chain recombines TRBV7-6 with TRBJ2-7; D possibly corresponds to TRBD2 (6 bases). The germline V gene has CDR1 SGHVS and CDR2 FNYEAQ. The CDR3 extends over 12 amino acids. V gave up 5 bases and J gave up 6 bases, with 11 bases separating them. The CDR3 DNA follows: TGTGCCAGCAGCCTTACGGGGGTCGAGCAGTACGTC. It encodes CASSLTGVEQYV.

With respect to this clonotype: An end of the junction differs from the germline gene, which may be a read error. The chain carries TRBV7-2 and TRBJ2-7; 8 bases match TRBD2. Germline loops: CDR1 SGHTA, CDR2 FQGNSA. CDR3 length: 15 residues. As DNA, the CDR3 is TGTGCCAGCAGCCCGTCGGGCCAGCGGGGGACTCTAGGGGACTTC. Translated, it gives CASSPSGQRGTLGDF.

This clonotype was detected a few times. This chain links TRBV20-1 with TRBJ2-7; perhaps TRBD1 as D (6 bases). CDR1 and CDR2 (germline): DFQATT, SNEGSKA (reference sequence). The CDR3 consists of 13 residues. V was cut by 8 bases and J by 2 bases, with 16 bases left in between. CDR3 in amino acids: CSPPYRAAYEQYV. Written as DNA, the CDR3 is TGCAGTCCCCCTTACAGGGCGGCCTACGAGCAGTACGTC.

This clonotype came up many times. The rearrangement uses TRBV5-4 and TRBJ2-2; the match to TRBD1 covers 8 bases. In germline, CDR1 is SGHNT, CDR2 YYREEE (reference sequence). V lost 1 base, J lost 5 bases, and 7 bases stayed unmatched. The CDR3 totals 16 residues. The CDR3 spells CASSLWDRSVTGELFF. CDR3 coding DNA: TGTGCCAGCAGCTTGTGGGACAGGTCGGTGACCGGGGAGCTGTTTTTT.

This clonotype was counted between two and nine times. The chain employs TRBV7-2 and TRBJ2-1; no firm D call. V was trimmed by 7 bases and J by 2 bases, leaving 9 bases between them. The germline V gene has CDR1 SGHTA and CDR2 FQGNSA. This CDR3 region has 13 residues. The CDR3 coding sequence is TGTGCCAGCACCCATGGTACCTACAATGAGCAGTTCTTC. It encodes CASTHGTYNEQFF.

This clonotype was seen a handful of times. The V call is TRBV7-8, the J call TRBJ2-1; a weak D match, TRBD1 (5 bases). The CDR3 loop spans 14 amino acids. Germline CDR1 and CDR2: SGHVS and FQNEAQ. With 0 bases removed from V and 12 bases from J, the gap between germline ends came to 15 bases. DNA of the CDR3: TGTGCCAGCAGCTTAGCGGGGCCTTACAACGCGCAGTTCTTC. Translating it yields CASSLAGPYNAQFF.

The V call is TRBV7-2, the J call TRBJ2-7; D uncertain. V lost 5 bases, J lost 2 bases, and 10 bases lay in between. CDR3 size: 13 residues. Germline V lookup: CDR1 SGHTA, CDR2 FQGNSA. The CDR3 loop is CASSPGPAYEQYF. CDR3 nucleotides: TGTGCCAGCAGCCCGGGCCCCGCCTACGAGCAGTACTTC.

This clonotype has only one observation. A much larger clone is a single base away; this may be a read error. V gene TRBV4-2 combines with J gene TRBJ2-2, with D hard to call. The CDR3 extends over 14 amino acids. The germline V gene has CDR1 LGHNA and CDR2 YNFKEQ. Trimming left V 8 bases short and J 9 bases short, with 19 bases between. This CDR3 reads CASQGYERTRELFF. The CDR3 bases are TGTGCCAGCCAAGGTTACGAGCGAACCAGGGAGCTGTTTTTT.

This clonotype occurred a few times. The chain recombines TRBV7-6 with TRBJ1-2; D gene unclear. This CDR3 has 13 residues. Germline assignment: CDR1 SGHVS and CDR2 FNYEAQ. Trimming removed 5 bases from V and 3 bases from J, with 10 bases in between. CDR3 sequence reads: CASSPRIHYGYTF. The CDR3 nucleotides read TGTGCCAGCAGCCCGAGAATTCACTATGGCTACACCTTC.